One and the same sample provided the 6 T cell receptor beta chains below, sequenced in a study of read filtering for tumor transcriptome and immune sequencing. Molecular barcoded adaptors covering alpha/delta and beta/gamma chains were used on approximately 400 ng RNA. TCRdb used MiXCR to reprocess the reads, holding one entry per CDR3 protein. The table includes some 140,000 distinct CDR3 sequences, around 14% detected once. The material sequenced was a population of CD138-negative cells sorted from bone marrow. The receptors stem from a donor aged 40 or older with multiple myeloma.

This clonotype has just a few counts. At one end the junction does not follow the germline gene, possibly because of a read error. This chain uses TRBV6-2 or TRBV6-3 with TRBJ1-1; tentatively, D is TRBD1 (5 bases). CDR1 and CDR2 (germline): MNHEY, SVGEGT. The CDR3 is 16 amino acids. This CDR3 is CASSLGDPYWSTDAFF. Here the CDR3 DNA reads TGTGCCAGCAGTTTGGGGGATCCCTATTGGAGCACTGATGCTTTCTTT.

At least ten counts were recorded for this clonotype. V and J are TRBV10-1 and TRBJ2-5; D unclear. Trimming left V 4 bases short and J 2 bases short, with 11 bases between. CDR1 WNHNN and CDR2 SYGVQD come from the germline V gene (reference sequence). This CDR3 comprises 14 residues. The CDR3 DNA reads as TGCGCCAGCAGTGTGGGGATCGGTCAAGAGACCCAGTACTTC. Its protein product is CASSVGIGQETQYF.

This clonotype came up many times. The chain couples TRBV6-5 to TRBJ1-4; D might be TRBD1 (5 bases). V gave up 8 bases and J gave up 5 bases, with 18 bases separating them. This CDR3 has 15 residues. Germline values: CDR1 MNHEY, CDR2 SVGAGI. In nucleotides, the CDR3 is TGTGCCAGCGCTTCAGGAGGGGAGCCCAATGAAAAACTGTTTTTT. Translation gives CASASGGEPNEKLFF.

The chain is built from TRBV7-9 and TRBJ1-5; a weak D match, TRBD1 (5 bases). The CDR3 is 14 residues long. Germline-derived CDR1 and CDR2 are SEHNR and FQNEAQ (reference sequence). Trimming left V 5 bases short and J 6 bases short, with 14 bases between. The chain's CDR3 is CASSTQGVGQPQHF. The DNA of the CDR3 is TGTGCCAGCAGCACCCAGGGTGTTGGTCAGCCCCAGCATTTT.

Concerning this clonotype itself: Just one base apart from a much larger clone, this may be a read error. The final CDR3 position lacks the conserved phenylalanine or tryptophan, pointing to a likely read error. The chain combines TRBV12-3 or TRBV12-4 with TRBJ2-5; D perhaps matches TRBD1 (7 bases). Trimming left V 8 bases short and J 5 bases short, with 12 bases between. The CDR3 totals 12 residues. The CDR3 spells CASQTGRETQYI. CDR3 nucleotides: TGTGCCAGCCAGACAGGGAGGGAGACCCAGTACATC.

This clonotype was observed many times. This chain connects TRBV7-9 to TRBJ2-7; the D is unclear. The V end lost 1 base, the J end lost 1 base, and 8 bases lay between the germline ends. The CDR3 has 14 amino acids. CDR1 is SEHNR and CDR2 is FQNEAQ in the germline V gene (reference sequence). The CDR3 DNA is TGTGCCAGCAGCTTAGGGGCAGCTTCCTACGAGCAGTACTTC. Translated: CASSLGAASYEQYF.